Sequencing of this T cell receptor (beta chain) was carried out in a study of OX40 agonist ivuxolimab in advanced cancers. The assay was immunoSEQ multiplex PCR, and TCRdb's table has in-frame clones only and misses some. This sample yields approximately 90,000 clones, of which roughly nine tenths are seen a single time; around 0.34% belongs to the top ten. Trimming took 6 bases from V and 10 from J; bases not matched to a gene: 10. Germline V gene sequence: CDR1 MRHNA, CDR2 SNTAGT. This CDR3 contains 14 residues. The receptor was isolated from an adult with an advanced solid tumor such as melanoma, head and neck, liver or kidney cancer. The input for sequencing was CD4+ or CD8+ T cells sorted from blood, taken in a trial of the OX40 agonist ivuxolimab. V usage is TRBV6-4 and J usage is TRBJ2-1, with 9 positions matching TRBD1. In nucleotides, the CDR3 is TGTGCCAGCAGGGATTCACAGGGGGCGGGGGAGCAGTTCTTC. Protein: CASRDSQGAGEQFF.